The present TCR beta chain was sequenced within a study of shared clonotypes between healthy human individuals. Trimming removed 5 bases from V and 3 bases from J; junction bases left unmatched: 5. This CDR3 is 16 amino acids long. CDR1 is MNHEY and CDR2 is SMNVEV in the germline V gene (reference sequence). The naive CD8 subset, CD45RO-negative cells positively selected for CCR7, excluded terminally differentiated effector memory CD45RA+ cells. The data were produced by immunoSEQ multiplex PCR, yet TCRdb's version contains in-frame clones alone and is incomplete. Among around 2,000,000 clones listed, roughly 95% were seen once.

The sample was naive CD8+ T cells sorted from blood. The clonotype comes from a man between 18 and 35 years old in good health. V and J are TRBV27 and TRBJ2-1; TRBD2 matches 12 bases. The CDR3 here is CASSILAGGVYNEQFF. The CDR3 DNA sequence: TGTGCCAGCAGTATCCTAGCGGGGGGGGTCTACAATGAGCAGTTCTTC.